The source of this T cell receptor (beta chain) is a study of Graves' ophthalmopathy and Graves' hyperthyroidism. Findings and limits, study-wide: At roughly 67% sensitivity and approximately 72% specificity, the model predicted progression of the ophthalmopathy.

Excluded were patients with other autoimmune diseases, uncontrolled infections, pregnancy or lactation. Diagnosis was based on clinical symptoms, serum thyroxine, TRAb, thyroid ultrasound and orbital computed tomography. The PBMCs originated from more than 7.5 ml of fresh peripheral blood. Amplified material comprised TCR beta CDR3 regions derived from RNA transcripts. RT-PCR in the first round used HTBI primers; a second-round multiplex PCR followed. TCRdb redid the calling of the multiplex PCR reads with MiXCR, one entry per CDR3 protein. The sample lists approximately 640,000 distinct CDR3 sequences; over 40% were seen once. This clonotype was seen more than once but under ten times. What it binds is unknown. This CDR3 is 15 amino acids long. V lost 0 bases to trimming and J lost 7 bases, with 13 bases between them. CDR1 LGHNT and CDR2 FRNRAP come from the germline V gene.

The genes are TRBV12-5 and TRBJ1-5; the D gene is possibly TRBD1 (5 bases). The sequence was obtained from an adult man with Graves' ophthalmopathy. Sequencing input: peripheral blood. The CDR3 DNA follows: TGTGCTAGTGGTTTGGTACGTGGGGGAGGGCAGCCCCAGCATTTT. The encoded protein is CASGLVRGGGQPQHF.